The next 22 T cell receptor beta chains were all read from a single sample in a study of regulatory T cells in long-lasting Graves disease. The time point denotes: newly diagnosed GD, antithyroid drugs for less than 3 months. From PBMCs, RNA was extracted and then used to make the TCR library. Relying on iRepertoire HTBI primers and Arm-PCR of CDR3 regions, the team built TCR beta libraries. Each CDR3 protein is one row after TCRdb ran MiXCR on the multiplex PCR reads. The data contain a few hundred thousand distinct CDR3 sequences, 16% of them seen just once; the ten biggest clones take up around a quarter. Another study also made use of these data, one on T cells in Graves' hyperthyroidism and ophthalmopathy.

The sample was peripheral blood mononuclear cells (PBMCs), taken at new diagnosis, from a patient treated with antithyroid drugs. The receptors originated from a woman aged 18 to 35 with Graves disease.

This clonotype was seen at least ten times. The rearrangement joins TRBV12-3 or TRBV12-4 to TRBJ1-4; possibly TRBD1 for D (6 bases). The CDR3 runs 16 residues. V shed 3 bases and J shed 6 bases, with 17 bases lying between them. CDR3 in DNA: TGTGCCAGCAGTTTCGCCATGGTCAGGGGAGATGAAAAACTGTTTTTT. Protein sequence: CASSFAMVRGDEKLFF.

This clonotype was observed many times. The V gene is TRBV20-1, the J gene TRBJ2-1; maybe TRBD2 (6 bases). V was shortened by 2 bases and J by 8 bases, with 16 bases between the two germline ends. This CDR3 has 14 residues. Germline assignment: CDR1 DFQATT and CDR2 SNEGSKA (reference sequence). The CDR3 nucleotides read TGCAGTGCTAGACGACTAGAAGTAGTGGATGAGCAGTTCTTC. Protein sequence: CSARRLEVVDEQFF.

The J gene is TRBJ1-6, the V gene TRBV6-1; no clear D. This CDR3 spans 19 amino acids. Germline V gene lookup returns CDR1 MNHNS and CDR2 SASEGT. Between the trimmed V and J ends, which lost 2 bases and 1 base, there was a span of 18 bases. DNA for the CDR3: TGTGCCAGCAGTGAACAGCTAAAGGGAGTAAAGTCCTATAATTCACCCCTCCACTTT. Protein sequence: CASSEQLKGVKSYNSPLHF.

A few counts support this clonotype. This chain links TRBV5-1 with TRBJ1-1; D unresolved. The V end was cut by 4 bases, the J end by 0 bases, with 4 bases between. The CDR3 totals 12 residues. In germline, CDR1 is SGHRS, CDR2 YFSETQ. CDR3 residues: CASSGMNTEAFF. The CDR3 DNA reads TGCGCCAGCAGCGGGATGAACACTGAAGCTTTCTTT.

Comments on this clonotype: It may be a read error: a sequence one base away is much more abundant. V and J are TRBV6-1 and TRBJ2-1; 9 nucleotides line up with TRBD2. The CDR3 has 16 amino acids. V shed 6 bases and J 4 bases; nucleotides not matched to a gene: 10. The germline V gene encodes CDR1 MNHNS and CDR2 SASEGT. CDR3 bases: TGTGCCAGCAGGCTCCCAACAGCGGGAGGTTACAATGAGCAGTTCTTC. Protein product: CASRLPTAGGYNEQFF.

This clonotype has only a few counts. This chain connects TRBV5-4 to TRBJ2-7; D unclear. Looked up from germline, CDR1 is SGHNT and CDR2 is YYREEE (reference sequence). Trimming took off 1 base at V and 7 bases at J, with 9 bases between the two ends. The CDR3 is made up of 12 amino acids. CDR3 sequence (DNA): TGTGCCAGCAGCTTGAATTTAGGAGAGCAGTACTTC. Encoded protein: CASSLNLGEQYF.

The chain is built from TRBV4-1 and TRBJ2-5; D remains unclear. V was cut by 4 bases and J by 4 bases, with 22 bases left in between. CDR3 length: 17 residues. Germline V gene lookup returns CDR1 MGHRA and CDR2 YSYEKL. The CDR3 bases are TGCGCCAGCAGCCGAGAGCCACCGATGACAATTATAGAGACCCAGTACTTC. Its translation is CASSREPPMTIIETQYF.

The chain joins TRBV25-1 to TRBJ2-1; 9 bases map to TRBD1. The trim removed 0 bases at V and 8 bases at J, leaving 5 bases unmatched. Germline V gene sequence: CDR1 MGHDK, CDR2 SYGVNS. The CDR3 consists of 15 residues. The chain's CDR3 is CASSEYTGGIDEQFF. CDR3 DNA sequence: TGTGCCAGCAGTGAATATACAGGGGGCATTGATGAGCAGTTCTTC.

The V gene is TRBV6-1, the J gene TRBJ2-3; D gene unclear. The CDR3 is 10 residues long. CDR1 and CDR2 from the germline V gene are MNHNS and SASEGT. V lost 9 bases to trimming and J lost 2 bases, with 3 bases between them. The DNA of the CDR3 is TGTGCCAGTGCCACAGATACGCAGTATTTT. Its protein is CASATDTQYF.

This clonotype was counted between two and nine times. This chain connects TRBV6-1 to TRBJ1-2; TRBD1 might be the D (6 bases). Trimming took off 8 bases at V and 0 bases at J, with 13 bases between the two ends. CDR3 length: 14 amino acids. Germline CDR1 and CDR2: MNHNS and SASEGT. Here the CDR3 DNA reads TGTGCCAGCGGGATGGACAGAGCTAACTATGGCTACACCTTC. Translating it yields CASGMDRANYGYTF.

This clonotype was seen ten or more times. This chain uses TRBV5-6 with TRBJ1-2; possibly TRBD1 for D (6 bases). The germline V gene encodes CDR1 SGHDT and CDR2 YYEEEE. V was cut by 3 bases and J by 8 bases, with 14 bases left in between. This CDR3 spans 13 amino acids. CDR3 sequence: CASSSDRLGGYTF. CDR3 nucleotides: TGTGCCAGCAGCTCTGACAGGCTAGGCGGCTACACCTTC.

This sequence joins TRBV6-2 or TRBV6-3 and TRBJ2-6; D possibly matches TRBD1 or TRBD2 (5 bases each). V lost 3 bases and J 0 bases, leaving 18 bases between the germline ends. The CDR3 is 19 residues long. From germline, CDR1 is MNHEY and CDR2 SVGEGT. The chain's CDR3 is CASSYEWGTPTSGANVLTF. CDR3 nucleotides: TGTGCCAGCAGTTATGAATGGGGGACGCCTACCTCTGGGGCCAACGTCCTGACTTTC.

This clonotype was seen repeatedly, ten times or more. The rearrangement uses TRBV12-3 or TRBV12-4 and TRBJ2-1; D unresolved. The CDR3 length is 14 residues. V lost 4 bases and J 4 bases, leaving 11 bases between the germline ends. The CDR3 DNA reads TGTGCCAGCAGTTCGACGGACCCGTACAATGAGCAGTTCTTC. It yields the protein CASSSTDPYNEQFF.

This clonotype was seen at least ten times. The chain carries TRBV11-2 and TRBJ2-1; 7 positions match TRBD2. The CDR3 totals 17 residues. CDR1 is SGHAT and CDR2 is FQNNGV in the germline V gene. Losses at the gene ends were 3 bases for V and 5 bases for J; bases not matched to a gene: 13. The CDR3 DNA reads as TGTGCCAGCAGCTTCGCTCTCGGACTAGACCATAACAATGAGCAGTTCTTC. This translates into CASSFALGLDHNNEQFF. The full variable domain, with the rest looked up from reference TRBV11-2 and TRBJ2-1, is EAGVAQSPRYKIIEKRQSVAFWCNPISGHATLYWYQQILGQGPKLLIQFQNNGVVDDSQLPKDRFSAERLKGVDSTLKIQPAKLEDSAVYLCASSFALGLDHNNEQFFGPGTRLTVL.

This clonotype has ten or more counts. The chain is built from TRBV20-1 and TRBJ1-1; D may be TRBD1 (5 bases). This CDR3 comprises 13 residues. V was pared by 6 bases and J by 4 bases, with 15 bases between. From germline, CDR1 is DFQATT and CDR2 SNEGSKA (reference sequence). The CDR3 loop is CSARRPGLTEAFF. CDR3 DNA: TGCAGTGCCCGTCGTCCAGGGCTCACTGAAGCTTTCTTT.

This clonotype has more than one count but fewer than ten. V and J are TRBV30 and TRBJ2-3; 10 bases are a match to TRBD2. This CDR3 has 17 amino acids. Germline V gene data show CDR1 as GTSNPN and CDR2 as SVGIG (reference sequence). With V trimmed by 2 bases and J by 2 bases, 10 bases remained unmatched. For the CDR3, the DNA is TGTGCCTGGAGTCCGACCCGGACTAGCGGACACACAGATACGCAGTATTTT. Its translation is CAWSPTRTSGHTDTQYF.

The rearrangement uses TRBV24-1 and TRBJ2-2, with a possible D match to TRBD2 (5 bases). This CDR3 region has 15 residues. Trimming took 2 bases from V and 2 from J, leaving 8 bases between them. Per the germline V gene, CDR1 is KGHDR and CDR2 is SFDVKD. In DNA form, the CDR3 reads TGTGCCACCAGTGATTATACGGGAAACACCGGGGAGCTGTTTTTT. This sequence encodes CATSDYTGNTGELFF.

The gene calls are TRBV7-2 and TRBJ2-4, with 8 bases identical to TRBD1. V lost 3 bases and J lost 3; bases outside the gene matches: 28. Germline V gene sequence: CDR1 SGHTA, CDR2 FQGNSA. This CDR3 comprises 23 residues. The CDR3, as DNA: TGTGCCAGCAGCTTGGTAATAGGGACAGGTTCCCTTTGGGGGCATGAAGACAAAAACATTCAGTACTTC. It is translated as CASSLVIGTGSLWGHEDKNIQYF.

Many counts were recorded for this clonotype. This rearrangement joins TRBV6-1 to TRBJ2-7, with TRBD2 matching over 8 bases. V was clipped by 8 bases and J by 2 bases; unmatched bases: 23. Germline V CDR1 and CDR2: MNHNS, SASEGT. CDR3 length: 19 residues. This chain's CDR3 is CASVPKGPTTSGRPYEQYF. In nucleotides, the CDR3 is TGTGCCAGCGTCCCCAAAGGCCCTACTACTAGCGGACGACCCTACGAGCAGTACTTC.

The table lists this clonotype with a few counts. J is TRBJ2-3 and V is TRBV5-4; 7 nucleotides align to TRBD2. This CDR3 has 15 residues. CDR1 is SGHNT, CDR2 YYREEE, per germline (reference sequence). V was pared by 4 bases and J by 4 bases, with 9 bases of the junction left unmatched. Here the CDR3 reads CASSGRGGSADTQYF. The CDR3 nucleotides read TGTGCCAGCAGCGGGAGGGGCGGGAGTGCAGATACGCAGTATTTT.

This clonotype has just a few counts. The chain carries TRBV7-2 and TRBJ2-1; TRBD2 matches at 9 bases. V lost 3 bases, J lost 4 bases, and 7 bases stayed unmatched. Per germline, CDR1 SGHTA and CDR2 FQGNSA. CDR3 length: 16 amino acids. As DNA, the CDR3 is TGTGCCAGCAGCTTGTTAGCGGGAGCGTGGTACAATGAGCAGTTCTTC. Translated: CASSLLAGAWYNEQFF. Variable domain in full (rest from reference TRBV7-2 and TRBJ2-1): GAGVSQSPSNKVTEKGKDVELRCDPISGHTALYWYRQSLGQGLEFLIYFQGNSAPDKSGLPSDRFSAERTGGSVSTLTIQRTQQEDSAVYLCASSLLAGAWYNEQFFGPGTRLTVL.

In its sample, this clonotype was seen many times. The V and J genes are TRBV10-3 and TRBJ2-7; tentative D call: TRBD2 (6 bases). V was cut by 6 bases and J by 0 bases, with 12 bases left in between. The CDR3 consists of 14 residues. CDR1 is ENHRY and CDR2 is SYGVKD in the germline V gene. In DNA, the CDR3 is TGTGCCATCAGGCCGGGAGCCGGCTCCTACGAGCAGTACTTC. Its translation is CAIRPGAGSYEQYF.